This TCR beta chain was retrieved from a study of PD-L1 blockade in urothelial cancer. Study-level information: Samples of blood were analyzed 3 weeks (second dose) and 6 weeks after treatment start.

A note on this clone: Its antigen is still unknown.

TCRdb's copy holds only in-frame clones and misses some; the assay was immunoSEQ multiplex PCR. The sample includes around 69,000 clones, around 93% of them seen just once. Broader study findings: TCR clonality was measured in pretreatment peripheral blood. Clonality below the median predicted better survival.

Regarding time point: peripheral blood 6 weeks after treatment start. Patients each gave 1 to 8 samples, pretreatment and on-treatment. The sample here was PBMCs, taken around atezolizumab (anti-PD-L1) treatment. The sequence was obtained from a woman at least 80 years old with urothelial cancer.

The CDR3 bases are TGTGCCAGCAGCGTGGGACTTGGGAACACTGAAGCTTTCTTT. Translating gives CASSVGLGNTEAFF. This rearrangement joins TRBV5-8 to TRBJ1-1, with D possibly TRBD1 on 5 matching bases. The CDR3 has 14 amino acids. CDR1 and CDR2 from the germline V gene are SGHTS and YDEGEE. V lost 4 bases and J lost 1, with 11 bases in between.